This T cell receptor (beta chain) derives from a study of T cells in Graves' hyperthyroidism and ophthalmopathy. The overall study: Any treatment followed the collection of peripheral blood at initial diagnosis.

This CDR3 has 13 residues. Trimming took off 6 bases at V and 1 base at J, with 7 bases between the two ends. Per the germline V gene, CDR1 is MNHNS and CDR2 is SASEGT. Patients aged 18 to 65 had newly diagnosed hyperthyroidism lasting under 2 months. Amplification yielded TCR beta CDR3 regions, with RNA transcripts as the source. During a first-round RT-PCR of the TCR CDR3, the HTBI primer set was used. One entry per CDR3 protein results from TCRdb running MiXCR on the multiplex PCR reads. Here the sample spans under 300,000 distinct CDR3 sequences, 10% to 15% being singletons. This clonotype was detected ten times or more.

The source of this sequence is a woman between 25 and 40 years old with Graves' hyperthyroidism that later progressed to Graves' ophthalmopathy. The rearrangement links TRBV6-1 to TRBJ1-5, with D possibly TRBD1 on 5 matching bases. Source material: blood. The CDR3 coding sequence is TGTGCCAGCAGCTGGGACAGCAATCAGCCCCAGCATTTT. Protein: CASSWDSNQPQHF.